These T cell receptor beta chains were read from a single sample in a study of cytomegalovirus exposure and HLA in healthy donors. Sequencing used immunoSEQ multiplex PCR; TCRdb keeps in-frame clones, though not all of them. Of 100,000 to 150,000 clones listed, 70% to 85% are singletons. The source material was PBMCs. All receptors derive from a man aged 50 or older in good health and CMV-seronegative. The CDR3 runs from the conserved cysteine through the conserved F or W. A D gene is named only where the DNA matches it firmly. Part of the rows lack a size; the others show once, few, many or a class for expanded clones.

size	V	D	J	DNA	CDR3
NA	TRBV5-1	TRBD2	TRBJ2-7	TGCGCCAGCAGCCTGCAGCGGGGGGGCACCTACGAGCAGTACTTC	CASSLQRGGTYEQYF
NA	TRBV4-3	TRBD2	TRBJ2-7	TGCGCCAGCAGCCAACTCCCGGGACTAGACCCATACGAGCAGTACTTC	CASSQLPGLDPYEQYF
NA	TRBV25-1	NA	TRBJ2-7	TGTGCCAGCATCGAAAGGGGCGAGCAGTACTTC	CASIERGEQYF
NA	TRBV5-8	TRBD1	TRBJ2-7	TGTGCCAGCAGCCAACAGGGGCAGGACGAGCAGTACTTC	CASSQQGQDEQYF
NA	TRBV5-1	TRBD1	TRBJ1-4	TGCGCCAGCAGCCTAGGACAGGGAGGAACTAATGAAAAACTGTTTTTT	CASSLGQGGTNEKLFF
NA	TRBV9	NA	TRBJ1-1	TGTGCCAGCAGCCTACCGGGGGGCCCACCTACATTT	CASSLPGGPPTF
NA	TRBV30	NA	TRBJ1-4	TGTGCCTGGAGTCCCCAGCGGGGGACTAATGAAAAACTGTTTTTT	CAWSPQRGTNEKLFF
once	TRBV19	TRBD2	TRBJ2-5	TGTGCCAGTAGTAGGTTAGCGGGGACGGAAGAGACCCAGTACTTC	CASSRLAGTEETQYF
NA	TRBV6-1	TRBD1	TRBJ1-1	TGTGCCAGCAGCACGGGACAGGGAATGAACACTGAAGCTTTCTTT	CASSTGQGMNTEAFF
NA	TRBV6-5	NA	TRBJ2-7	TGTGCCAGCAGTTACGGGGGCGACTACGAGCAGTACTTC	CASSYGGDYEQYF
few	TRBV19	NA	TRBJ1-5	TGTGCCAGTACCGACAGGTGGGATCAGCCCCAGCATTTT	CASTDRWDQPQHF
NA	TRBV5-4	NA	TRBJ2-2	TGTGCCAGCAGCTCCGGACACCCTTCCAAGCCCGGGGAGCTGTTTTTT	CASSSGHPSKPGELFF
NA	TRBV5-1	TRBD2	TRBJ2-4	TGCGCCAGCAGCGGGGCTAGCGGGGAAGTAAACATTCAGTACTTC	CASSGASGEVNIQYF
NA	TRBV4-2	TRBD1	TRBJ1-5	TGTGCCAGCAGCACAACGGACAGGGGCAATCAGCCCCAGCATTTT	CASSTTDRGNQPQHF
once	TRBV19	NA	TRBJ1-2	TGTGCCAGTAGAAGCAACTATGGCTACACCTTC	CASRSNYGYTF
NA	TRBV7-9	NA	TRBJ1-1	TGTGCCAGCAGCCAGCCGGGGGGCACTGAAGCTTTCTTT	CASSQPGGTEAFF
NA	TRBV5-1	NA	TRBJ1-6	TGCGCCAGCAGCCTTACAGTGAGCTCCTATAATTCACCCCTCCACTTT	CASSLTVSSYNSPLHF
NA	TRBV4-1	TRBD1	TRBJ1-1	TGCGCCAGCAGCCCACAGGGGGGCAAGATGAACACTGAAGCTTTCTTT	CASSPQGGKMNTEAFF
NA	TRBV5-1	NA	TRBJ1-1	TGCGCCAGCAGAGTCAGGGGTGGAACTGAAGCTTTCTTT	CASRVRGGTEAFF
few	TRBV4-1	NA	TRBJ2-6	TGCGCCAGCAGCGAGAGAGTCTCTGGGGCCAACGTCCTGACTTTC	CASSERVSGANVLTF
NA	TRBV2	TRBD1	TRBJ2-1	TGTGCCAGCAGCTCGGACAGGGGTGTTGAGCAGTTCTTC	CASSSDRGVEQFF
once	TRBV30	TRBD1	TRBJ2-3	TGTGCCTGGGGGGGACAGGGGACAGATACGCAGTATTTT	CAWGGQGTDTQYF
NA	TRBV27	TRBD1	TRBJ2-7	TGTGCCAGCAGTCATGACAGGGGCAACGAGCAGTACTTC	CASSHDRGNEQYF
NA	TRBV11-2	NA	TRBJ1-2	TGTGCCAGCAGCGACTTCCAACAGGGTAACTATGGCTACACCTTC	CASSDFQQGNYGYTF
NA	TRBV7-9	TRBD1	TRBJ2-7	TGTGCCAGCAGCTTCGGGACAGGGCGAACCGAGCAGTACTTC	CASSFGTGRTEQYF
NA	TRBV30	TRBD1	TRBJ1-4	TGTGCCTGGAGTTTAGGGGACAGTTCTAATGAAAAACTGTTTTTT	CAWSLGDSSNEKLFF
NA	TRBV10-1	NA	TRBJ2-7	TGCGCCAGCGTAGCATACGCCTACGAGCAGTACTTC	CASVAYAYEQYF
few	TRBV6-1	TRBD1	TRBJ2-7	TGTGCCAGCAGTGAAGTCGGGACAGGGTACTACGAGCAGTACTTC	CASSEVGTGYYEQYF
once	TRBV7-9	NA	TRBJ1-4	TGTGCCAGCACTCGACTGGGTCGGGGTAATGAAAAACTGTTTTTT	CASTRLGRGNEKLFF
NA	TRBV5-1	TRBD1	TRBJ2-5	TGCGCCAGCAGGAAGACAGGGGCCAGCGGGACCCAGTACTTC	CASRKTGASGTQYF
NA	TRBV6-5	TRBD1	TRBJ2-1	TGTGCCAGCAGTGCGACAGGGGGCTGGGAGCAGTTCTTC	CASSATGGWEQFF
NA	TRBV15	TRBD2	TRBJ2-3	TGTGCCACCAGCCACGGAGCGGGGTTCACAGATACGCAGTATTTT	CATSHGAGFTDTQYF
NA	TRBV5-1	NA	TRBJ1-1	TGCGCCAGCAGCCGACCGGGGTCAACTCCAGCTGAAGCTTTCTTT	CASSRPGSTPAEAFF
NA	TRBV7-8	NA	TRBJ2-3	TGTGCCAGCAGGCGTAGGGGTGATACGCAGTATTTT	CASRRRGDTQYF
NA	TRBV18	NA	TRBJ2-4	TGTGCCAGCTCACCACGAGGCGGGGGCGGGGGAGCCAAAAACATTCAGTACTTC	CASSPRGGGGGAKNIQYF
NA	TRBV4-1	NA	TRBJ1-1	TGCGCCAGCAGCCAAGAACAGAGAGCTTTCTTT	CASSQEQRAFF
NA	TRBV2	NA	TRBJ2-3	TGTGCCAGCACCAACATCAGATATTCGCAGTATTTT	CASTNIRYSQYF
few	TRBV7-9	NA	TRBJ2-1	TGTGCCAGCGCGGCGGACAATGAGCAGTTCTTC	CASAADNEQFF
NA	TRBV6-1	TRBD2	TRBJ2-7	TGTGCCAGCAGTGAAAGTCCTAGCGGAGTTTACGAGCAGTACTTC	CASSESPSGVYEQYF
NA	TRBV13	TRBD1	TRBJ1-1	TGTGCCAGCAGCTTAAGGGGACAGGGAGTAGGGACTGGAGCTTTCTTT	CASSLRGQGVGTGAFF
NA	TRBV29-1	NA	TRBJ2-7	TGCAGCGTTGAAGATGGGGGGAGCTACGAGCAGTACTTC	CSVEDGGSYEQYF
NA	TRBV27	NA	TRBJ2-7	TGTGCCAGCAGTGCGGGACAGCTGGGTTCCTACGAGCAGTACTTC	CASSAGQLGSYEQYF
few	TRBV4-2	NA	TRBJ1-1	TGTGCCAGCAGCCAAGATTATGGGGACACGACTGAAGCTTTCTTT	CASSQDYGDTTEAFF
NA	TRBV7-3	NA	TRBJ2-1	TGTGCCAGCAGCCCCCAGGCGGGGACCTACAATGAGCAGTTCTTC	CASSPQAGTYNEQFF
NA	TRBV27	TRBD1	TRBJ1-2	TGTGCCAGCAGTGCCGGACAGGGGAATGGCTACACCTTC	CASSAGQGNGYTF
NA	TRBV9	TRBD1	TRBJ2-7	TGTGCCAGCAGCCCCCTGGGACAGGCCTACGAGCAGTACTTC	CASSPLGQAYEQYF
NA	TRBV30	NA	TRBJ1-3	TGTGCCTGGACAGCGGCAGGCGTGGGAAACACCATATATTTT	CAWTAAGVGNTIYF
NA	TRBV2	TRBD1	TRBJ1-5	TGTGCCAGCAGTCACGGACAGGGAAGCAATCAGCCCCAGCATTTT	CASSHGQGSNQPQHF